The clone carrying this TCR delta chain was seen more than once but under ten times. Its target is unknown. The mismatch at residue 13 between this DNA's translation and the TCRdb protein of a much larger clone likely reflects a read error; the protein shown is translated from the DNA. Trimming removed 0 bases at V and 4 bases at J, with 24 bases between. The germline CDR1 and CDR2 sequences are TSWWSYY and QGS. The length of the CDR3 is 19 residues. Gammadelta T cells were flow-sorted from PBMC into Vgamma9/Vdelta2+ and Vdelta2-negative populations for bulk analysis. The sample belongs to a study of γδ T cells in repeated Plasmodium falciparum infection. About the study: The natural-infection arm compared Malian children under seasonal malaria with matched Australian children.

Sequencing covered both gamma and delta TCR chains per sample. TCRdb re-called the multiplex PCR reads via CATT. The data contain tens of thousands of delta-chain clones, approximately 0.96% of them singletons. Study-wide points: Repeated controlled infections reportedly drove waves of new clonotype selection in Vdelta2-negative, mostly Vdelta1+, gammadelta repertoires.

The sample was gamma-delta T cells from blood. The genes are TRDV1 and TRDJ1; either TRDD2 or TRDD3 may supply D (5 bases each). As TCRdb names no J gene, one was assigned here on the basis of a DNA match to germline. This TCR came from a pool of human donors (malaria-infected and uninfected, not separated). In DNA, the CDR3 is TGTGCTCTTGGGGAACTACTCCTAGAGCCCTCGGGGGGGCGCGATAAACTCATCTTT. This codes for CALGELLLEPSGGRDKLIF.